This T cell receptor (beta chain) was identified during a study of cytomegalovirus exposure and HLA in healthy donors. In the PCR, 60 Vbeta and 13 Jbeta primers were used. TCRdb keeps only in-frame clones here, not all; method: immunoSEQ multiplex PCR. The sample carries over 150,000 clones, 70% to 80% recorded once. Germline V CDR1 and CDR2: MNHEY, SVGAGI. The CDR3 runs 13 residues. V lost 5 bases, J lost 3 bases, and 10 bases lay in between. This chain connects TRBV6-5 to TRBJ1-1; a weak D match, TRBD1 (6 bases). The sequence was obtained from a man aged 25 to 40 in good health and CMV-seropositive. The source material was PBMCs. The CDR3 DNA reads TGTGCCAGCAGTACCAACAGGGACACTGAAGCTTTCTTT. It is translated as CASSTNRDTEAFF.